Reported below is one TCR beta chain. Its antigen is not known. The sample belongs to a study of cytomegalovirus exposure and HLA in healthy donors. This CDR3 spans 16 amino acids. CDR1 is LNHDA, CDR2 SQIVND, per germline (reference sequence). J gave up 3 bases and V 1 base, and 5 bases lay outside the gene matches. 60 Vbeta and 13 Jbeta primers were used in PCR. Produced via immunoSEQ multiplex PCR; TCRdb's table is partial and in-frame only. The sample has approximately 240,000 clones, about four fifths seen once. Notes on the study in general: Within a later analysis, the majority of CMV-associated TCR beta chains appeared HLA-restricted.

This chain joins TRBV19 and TRBJ2-1, with 8 nucleotides matching TRBD2. Input material: PBMCs. This TCR derives from a woman aged 40-49 years in good health and CMV-seropositive. CDR3 DNA: TGTGCCAGTAGTATAGGGGGTAGCGGGATCTACAATGAGCAGTTCTTC. It yields the protein CASSIGGSGIYNEQFF.